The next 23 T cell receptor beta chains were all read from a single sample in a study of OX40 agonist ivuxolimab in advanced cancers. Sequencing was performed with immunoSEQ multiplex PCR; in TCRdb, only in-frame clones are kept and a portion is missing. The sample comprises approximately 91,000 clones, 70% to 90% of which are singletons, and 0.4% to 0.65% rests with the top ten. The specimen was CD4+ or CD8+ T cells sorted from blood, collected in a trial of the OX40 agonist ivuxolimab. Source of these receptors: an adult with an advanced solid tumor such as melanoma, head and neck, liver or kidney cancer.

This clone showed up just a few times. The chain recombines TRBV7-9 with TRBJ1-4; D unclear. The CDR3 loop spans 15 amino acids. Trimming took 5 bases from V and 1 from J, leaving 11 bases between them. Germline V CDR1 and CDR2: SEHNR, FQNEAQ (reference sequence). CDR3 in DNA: TGTGCCAGCAGCCCTCAACCGGGAACTAATGAAAAACTGTTTTTT. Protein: CASSPQPGTNEKLFF.

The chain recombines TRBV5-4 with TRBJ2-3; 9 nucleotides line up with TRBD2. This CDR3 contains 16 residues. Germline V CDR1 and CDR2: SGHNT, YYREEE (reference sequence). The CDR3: CGFGGVSGGRTDTQYF. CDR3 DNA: TGTGGATTCGGCGGGGTTAGCGGGGGCCGGACAGATACGCAGTATTTT.

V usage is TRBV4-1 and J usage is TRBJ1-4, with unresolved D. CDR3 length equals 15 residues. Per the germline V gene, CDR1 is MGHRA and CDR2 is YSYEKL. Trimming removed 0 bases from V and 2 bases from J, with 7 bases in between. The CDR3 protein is CASSQEGRTNEKLFF. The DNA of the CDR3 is TGCGCCAGCAGCCAAGAGGGTCGCACTAATGAAAAACTGTTTTTT.

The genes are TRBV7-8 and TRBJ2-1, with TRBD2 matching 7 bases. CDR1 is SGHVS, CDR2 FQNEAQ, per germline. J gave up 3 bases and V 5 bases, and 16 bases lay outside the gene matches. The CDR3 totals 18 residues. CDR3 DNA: TGTGCCAGCAGCGCCCTGGGGGGGGGACTATCATTCTACAATGAGCAGTTCTTC. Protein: CASSALGGGLSFYNEQFF. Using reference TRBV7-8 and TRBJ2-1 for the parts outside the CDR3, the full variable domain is GAGVSQSPRYKVAKRGQDVALRCDPISGHVSLFWYQQALGQGPEFLTYFQNEAQLDKSGLPSDRFFAERPEGSVSTLKIQRTQQEDSAVYLCASSALGGGLSFYNEQFFGPGTRLTVL.

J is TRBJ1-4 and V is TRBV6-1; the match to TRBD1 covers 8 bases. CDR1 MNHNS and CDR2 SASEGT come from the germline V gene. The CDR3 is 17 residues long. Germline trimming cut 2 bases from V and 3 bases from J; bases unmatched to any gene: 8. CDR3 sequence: CASSESAGGRPNEKLFF. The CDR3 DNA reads TGTGCCAGCAGTGAATCGGCAGGGGGCAGGCCTAATGAAAAACTGTTTTTT.

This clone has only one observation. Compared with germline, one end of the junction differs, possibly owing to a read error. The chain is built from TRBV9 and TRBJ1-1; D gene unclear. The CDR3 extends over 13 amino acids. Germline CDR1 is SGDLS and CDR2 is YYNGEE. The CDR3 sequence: CASSGPLNAEAFF. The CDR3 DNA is TGTGCCAGCAGCGGCCCCTTGAACGCTGAAGCTTTCTTT.

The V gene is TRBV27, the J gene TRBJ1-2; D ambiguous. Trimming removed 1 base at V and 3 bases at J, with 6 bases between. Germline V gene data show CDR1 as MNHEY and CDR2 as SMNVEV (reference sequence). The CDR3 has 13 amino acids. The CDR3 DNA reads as TGTGCCAGCAGTTTATGGCAAGACTATGGCTACACCTTC. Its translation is CASSLWQDYGYTF.

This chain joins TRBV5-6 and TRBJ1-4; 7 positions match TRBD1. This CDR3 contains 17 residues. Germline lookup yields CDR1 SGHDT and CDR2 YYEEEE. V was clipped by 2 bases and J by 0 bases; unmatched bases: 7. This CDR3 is CASSLKTGATTNEKLFF. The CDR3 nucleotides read TGTGCCAGCAGCTTAAAAACAGGGGCGACAACTAATGAAAAACTGTTTTTT.

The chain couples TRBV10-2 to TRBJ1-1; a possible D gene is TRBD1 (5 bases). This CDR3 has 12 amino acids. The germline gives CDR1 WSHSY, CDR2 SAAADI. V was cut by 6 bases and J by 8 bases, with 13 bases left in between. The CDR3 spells CASSWDGREAFF. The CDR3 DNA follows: TGCGCCAGCAGCTGGGACGGAAGGGAAGCTTTCTTT.

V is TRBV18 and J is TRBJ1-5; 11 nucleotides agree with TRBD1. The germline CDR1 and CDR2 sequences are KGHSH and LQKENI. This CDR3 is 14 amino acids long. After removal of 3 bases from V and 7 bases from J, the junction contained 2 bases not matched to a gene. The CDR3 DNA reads TGTGCCAGCTCACCGGACAGGGGGCTACAGCCCCAGCATTTT. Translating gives CASSPDRGLQPQHF.

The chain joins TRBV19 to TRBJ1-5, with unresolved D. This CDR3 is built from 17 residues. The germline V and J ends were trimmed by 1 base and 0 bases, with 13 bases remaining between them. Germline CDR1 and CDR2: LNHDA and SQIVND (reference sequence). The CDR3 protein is CASSIVRAGNSNQPQHF. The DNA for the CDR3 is TGTGCCAGTAGTATAGTAAGGGCAGGTAATAGCAATCAGCCCCAGCATTTT.

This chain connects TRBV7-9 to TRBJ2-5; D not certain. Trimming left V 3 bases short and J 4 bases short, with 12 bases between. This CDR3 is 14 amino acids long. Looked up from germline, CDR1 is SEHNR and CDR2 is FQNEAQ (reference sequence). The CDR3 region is CASSFYRDLETQYF. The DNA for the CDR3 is TGTGCCAGCAGCTTTTACCGAGACCTAGAGACCCAGTACTTC.

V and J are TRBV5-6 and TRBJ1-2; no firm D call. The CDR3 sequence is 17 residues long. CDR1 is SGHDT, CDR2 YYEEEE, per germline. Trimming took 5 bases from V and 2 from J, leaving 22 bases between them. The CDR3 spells CASSPYSLRVPNYGYTF. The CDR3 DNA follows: TGTGCCAGCAGTCCCTATTCTTTACGGGTACCCAACTATGGCTACACCTTC. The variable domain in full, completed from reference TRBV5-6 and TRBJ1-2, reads DAGVTQSPTHLIKTRGQQVTLRCSPKSGHDTVSWYQQALGQGPQFIFQYYEEEERQRGNFPDRFSGHQFPNYSSELNVNALLLGDSALYLCASSPYSLRVPNYGYTFGSGTRLTVV.

CDR3 DNA sequence: TGTGCCAGCAGCCAATTCAAGGACAGTTCACCCCTCCACTTT. Translated, it gives CASSQFKDSSPLHF. The chain employs TRBV4-2 and TRBJ1-6, with D maybe TRBD1 (6 bases). Trimming removed 2 bases at V and 9 bases at J, with 11 bases between. The CDR3 spans 14 residues. Germline V gives CDR1 LGHNA, CDR2 YNFKEQ.

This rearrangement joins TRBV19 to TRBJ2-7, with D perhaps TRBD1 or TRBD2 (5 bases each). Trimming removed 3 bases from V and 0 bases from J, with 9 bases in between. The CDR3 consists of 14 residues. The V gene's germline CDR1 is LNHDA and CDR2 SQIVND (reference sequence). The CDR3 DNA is TGTGCCAGTAGTATCCGGGGCAACTCCTACGAGCAGTACTTC. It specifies CASSIRGNSYEQYF.

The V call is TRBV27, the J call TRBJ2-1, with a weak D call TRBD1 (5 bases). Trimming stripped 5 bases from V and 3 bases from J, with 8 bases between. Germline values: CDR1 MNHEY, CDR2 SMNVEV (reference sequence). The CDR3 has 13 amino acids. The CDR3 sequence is CASSKDNYNEQFF. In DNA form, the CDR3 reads TGTGCCAGCAGTAAGGACAACTACAATGAGCAGTTCTTC.

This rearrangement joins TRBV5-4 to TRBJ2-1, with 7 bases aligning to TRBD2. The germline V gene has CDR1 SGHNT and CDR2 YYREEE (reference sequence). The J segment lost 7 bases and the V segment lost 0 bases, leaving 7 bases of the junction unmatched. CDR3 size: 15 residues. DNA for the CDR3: TGTGCCAGCAGCTTGGGAGGGGCCGGGGGGAATGAGCAGTTCTTC. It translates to CASSLGGAGGNEQFF.

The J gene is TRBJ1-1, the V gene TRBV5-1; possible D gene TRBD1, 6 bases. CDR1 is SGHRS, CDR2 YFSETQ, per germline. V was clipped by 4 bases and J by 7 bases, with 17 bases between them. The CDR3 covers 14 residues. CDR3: CASSPLPGAGEAFF. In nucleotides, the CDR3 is TGCGCCAGCAGCCCCCTCCCAGGGGCGGGTGAAGCTTTCTTT.

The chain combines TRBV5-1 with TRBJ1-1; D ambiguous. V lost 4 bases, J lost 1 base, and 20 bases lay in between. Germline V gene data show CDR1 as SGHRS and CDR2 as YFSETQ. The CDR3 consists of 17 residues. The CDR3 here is CASSPGLTSTPNTEAFF. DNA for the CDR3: TGCGCCAGCAGCCCCGGACTGACCTCAACCCCGAACACTGAAGCTTTCTTT. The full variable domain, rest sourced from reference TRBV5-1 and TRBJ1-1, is KAGVTQTPRYLIKTRGQQVTLSCSPISGHRSVSWYQQTPGQGLQFLFEYFSETQRNKGNFPGRFSGRQFSNSRSEMNVSTLELGDSALYLCASSPGLTSTPNTEAFFGQGTRLTVV.

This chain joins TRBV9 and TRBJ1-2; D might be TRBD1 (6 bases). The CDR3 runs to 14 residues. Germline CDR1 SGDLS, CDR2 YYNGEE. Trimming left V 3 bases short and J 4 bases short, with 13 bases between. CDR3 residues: CASSERGRRYGYTF. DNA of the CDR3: TGTGCCAGCAGCGAGAGGGGGAGGCGCTATGGCTACACCTTC.

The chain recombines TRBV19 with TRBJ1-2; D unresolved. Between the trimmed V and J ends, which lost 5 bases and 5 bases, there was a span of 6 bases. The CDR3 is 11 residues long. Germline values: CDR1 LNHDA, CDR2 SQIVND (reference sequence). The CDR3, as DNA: TGTGCCAGTAGTCTCCAATATGGCTACACCTTC. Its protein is CASSLQYGYTF.

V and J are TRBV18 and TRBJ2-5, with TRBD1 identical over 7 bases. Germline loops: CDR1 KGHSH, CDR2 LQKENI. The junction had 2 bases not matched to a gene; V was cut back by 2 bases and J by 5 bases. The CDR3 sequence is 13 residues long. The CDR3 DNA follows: TGTGCCAGCTCACCAGAGGGGGCGGAGACCCAGTACTTC. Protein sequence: CASSPEGAETQYF.

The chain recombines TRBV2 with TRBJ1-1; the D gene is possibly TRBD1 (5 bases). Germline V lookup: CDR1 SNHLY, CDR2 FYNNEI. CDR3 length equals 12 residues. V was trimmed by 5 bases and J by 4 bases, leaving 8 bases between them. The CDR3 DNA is TGTGCCAGCAGTTGGGGGAGCACTGAAGCTTTCTTT. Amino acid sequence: CASSWGSTEAFF.